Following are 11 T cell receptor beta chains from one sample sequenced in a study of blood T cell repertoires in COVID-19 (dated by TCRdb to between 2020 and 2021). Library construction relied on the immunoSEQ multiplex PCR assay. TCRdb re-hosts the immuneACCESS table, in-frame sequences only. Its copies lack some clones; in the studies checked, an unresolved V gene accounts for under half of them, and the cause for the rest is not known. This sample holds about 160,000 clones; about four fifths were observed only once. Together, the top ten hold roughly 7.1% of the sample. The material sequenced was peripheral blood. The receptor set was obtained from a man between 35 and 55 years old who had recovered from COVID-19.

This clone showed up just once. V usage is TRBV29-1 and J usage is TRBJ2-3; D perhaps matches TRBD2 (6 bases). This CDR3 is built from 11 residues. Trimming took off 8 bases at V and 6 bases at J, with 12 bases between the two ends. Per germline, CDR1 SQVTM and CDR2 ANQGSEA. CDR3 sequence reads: CSPTRGDTQYF. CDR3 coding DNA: TGCAGCCCAACCCGGGGGGATACGCAGTATTTT.

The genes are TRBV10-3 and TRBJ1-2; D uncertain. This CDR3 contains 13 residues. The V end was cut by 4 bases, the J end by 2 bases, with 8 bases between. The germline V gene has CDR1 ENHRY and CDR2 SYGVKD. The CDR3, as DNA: TGTGCCATCAGTGGTGACGGGAACTATGGCTACACCTTC. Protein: CAISGDGNYGYTF.

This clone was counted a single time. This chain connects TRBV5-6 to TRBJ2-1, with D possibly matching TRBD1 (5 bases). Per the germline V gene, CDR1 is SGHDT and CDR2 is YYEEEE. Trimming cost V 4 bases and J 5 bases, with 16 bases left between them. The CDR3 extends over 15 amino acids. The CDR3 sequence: CASSPTAAYNNEQFF. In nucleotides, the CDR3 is TGTGCCAGCAGCCCGACAGCAGCGTACAACAATGAGCAGTTCTTC.

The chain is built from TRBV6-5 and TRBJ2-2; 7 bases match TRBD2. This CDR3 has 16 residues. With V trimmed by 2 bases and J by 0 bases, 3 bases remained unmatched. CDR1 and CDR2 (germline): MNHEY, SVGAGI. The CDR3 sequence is CASSYGAGANTGELFF. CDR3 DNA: TGTGCCAGCAGTTACGGGGCGGGAGCGAACACCGGGGAGCTGTTTTTT.

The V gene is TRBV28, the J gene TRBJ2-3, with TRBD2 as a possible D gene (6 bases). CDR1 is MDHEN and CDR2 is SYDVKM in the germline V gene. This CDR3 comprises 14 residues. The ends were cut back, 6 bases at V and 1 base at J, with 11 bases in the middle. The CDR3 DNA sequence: TGTGCCAGCAGAGACTCGGGGGGCACAGATACGCAGTATTTT. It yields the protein CASRDSGGTDTQYF.

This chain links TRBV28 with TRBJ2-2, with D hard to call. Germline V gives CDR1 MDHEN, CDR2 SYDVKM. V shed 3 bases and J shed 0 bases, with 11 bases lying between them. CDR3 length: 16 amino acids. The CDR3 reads CASSFFVSANTGELFF. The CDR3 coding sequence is TGTGCCAGCAGTTTTTTTGTGTCCGCGAACACCGGGGAGCTGTTTTTT.

The CDR3: CASSLIGLGGGVGVQETQYF. The CDR3 DNA follows: TGTGCCAGCAGCTTAATTGGACTAGGTGGGGGCGTCGGGGTCCAAGAGACCCAGTACTTC. The chain has TRBV7-6 and TRBJ2-5; perhaps TRBD2 as D (7 bases). CDR1 is SGHVS, CDR2 FNYEAQ, per germline. V was trimmed by 2 bases and J by 1 base, leaving 26 bases between them. This CDR3 has 20 residues. Based on the CDR3 plus reference TRBV7-6 and TRBJ2-5, the full variable domain is GAGVSQSPRYKVTKRGQDVALRCDPISGHVSLYWYRQALGQGPEFLTYFNYEAQQDKSGLPNDRFSAERPEGSISTLTIQRTEQRDSAMYRCASSLIGLGGGVGVQETQYFGPGTRLLVL.

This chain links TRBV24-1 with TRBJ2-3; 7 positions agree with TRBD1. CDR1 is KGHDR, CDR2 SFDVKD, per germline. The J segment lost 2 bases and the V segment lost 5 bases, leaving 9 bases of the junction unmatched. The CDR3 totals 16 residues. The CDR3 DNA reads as TGTGCCACCAGTGGTCGGGACAGCGAAAACACAGATACGCAGTATTTT. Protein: CATSGRDSENTDTQYF.

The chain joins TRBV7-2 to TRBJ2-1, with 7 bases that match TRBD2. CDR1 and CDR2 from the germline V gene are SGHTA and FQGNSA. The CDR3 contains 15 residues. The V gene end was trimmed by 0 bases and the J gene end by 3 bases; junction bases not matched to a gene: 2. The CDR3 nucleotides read TGTGCCAGCAGCTTAGCCGCTAGCGGCTACAATGAGCAGTTCTTC. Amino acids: CASSLAASGYNEQFF.

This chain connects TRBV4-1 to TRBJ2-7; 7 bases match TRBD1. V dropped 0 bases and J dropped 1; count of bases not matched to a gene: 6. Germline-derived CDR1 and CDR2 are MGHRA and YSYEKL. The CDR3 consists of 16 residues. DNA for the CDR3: TGCGCCAGCAGCCAAGAGGGACAGACTAATTCCTACGAGCAGTACTTC. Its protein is CASSQEGQTNSYEQYF.

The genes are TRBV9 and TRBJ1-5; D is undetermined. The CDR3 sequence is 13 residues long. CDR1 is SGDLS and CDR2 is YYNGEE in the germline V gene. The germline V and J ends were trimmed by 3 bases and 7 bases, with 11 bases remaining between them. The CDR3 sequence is CASSAYPKQPQHF. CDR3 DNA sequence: TGTGCCAGCAGCGCCTACCCGAAGCAGCCCCAGCATTTT.